This T cell receptor beta chain comes out of a study of blood T cell repertoires in COVID-19. In the original processing: Cell counts per sample came from amplifying reference gene primers. TCRdb's table, derived via immunoSEQ multiplex PCR, lists solely in-frame clones and lacks some. Clone size and the V and J calls come from that table; the DNA yielded D and trimming. Altogether over 100,000 clones are present, more than 75% being singletons, with the ten largest covering over 2.5%. Germline loops: CDR1 SEHNR, CDR2 FQNEAQ (reference sequence). There are 15 residues in the CDR3. V was cut by 1 base and J by 6 bases, with 12 bases left in between.

The chain carries TRBV7-9 and TRBJ1-4; perhaps TRBD1 as D (6 bases). This clonotype originated in a man between 50 and 59 years old with active or convalescent COVID-19. Sequenced material: peripheral blood. The CDR3 sequence is CASSLGAWTDEKLFF. The DNA for the CDR3 is TGTGCCAGCAGCTTAGGAGCTTGGACAGATGAAAAACTGTTTTTT.